This T cell receptor beta chain stems from a study of blood T cell repertoires in COVID-19. Overall study: Samples representing acute and convalescent COVID-19 were sourced from the United States, Italy and Spain. The analysed material was cDNA or gDNA that came from T cells, B-cell-depleted T cells, or PBMCs.

In the original processing: Amplified reference gene primers provided the basis for estimating nucleated cell counts. This table comes from immunoSEQ multiplex PCR, and its TCRdb copy is limited to in-frame clones, with some not included. V and J calls and clone size are given by that table; D and trimming were obtained from the DNA. This table has about 200,000 clones, 82% appearing once. Patients in Seattle were enrolled during active infection, then followed longitudinally. The V segment lost 3 bases and the J segment 8 bases; nucleotides outside the gene matches: 9. Germline V gene sequence: CDR1 SGHAT, CDR2 FQNNGV. The CDR3 length is 15 residues.

Sequencing used peripheral blood. V usage is TRBV11-2 and J usage is TRBJ2-1; 8 nucleotides match TRBD2. The clonotype originates from a woman aged 60-75 years with COVID-19, enrolled during active disease. CDR3 nucleotide sequence: TGTGCCAGCAGCTTTACTAGCGGAGCCCTTGATGAGCAGTTCTTC. Translation gives CASSFTSGALDEQFF.